This passage covers 30 T cell receptor beta chains from one sample sequenced in a study of T cells after somatic rescue of genetic block. The protocol was immunoSEQ multiplex PCR, while the TCRdb copy is restricted to in-frame clones and leaves out a portion. The repertoire holds about 7,000 clones, with around 81% as singletons. Sequencing was done on a sample of peripheral blood mononuclear cells (PBMCs). These receptors all come from a boy younger than 18.

This clone was counted a single time. The chain links TRBV28 to TRBJ1-5; 7 bases map to TRBD1. The junction had 10 bases not matched to a gene; V was cut back by 4 bases and J by 4 bases. The germline CDR1 and CDR2 sequences are MDHEN and SYDVKM. The CDR3 length is 16 residues. The CDR3 coding sequence is TGTGCCAGCAGTTCTCCGACAGGGCGTCAAAATCAGCCCCAGCATTTT. Its protein product is CASSSPTGRQNQPQHF.

The chain couples TRBV28 to TRBJ1-2; weak D call: TRBD1 (5 bases). V was clipped by 2 bases and J by 4 bases, with 14 bases between them. The CDR3 covers 15 residues. The V gene's germline CDR1 is MDHEN and CDR2 SYDVKM. The CDR3 spells CASSLLSEGPYGYTF. Written as DNA, the CDR3 is TGTGCCAGCAGTTTACTTAGCGAGGGGCCCTATGGCTACACCTTC.

The V call is TRBV18, the J call TRBJ2-7; 7 bases are shared with TRBD1. The CDR3 extends over 16 amino acids. CDR1 is KGHSH and CDR2 is LQKENI in the germline V gene. Trimming took 4 bases from V and 5 from J; bases not matched to a gene: 14. Here the CDR3 reads CASSLLRDSDLNEQYF. The CDR3 region has the DNA TGTGCCAGCTCACTACTCCGGGACAGTGATTTGAACGAGCAGTACTTC.

In its sample, this clone is large. The chain joins TRBV29-1 to TRBJ1-2, with 10 positions matching TRBD1. J was trimmed by 3 bases and V by 6 bases; bases with no gene match: 13. The CDR3 contains 16 residues. CDR1 is SQVTM and CDR2 is ANQGSEA in the germline V gene. CDR3 loop: CSVWGQGRGRDYGYTF. CDR3 DNA sequence: TGCAGCGTCTGGGGACAGGGGCGTGGTAGGGACTATGGCTACACCTTC.

This chain connects TRBV7-7 to TRBJ2-1, with D tentatively TRBD2 (6 bases). Trimming shortened V by 5 bases and J by 0 bases, and 11 bases separated the two germline ends. The CDR3 has 15 amino acids. The germline V gene encodes CDR1 SSHAT and CDR2 FNYEAQ (reference sequence). The CDR3 loop is CASSRGASSYNEQFF. The CDR3 region has the DNA TGTGCCAGCAGCCGCGGGGCGAGCTCCTACAATGAGCAGTTCTTC. The whole variable domain, filled in from reference TRBV7-7 and TRBJ2-1, reads GAGVSQSPRYKVTKRGQDVTLRCDPISSHATLYWYQQALGQGPEFLTYFNYEAQPDKSGLPSDRFSAERPEGSISTLTIQRTEQRDSAMYRCASSRGASSYNEQFFGPGTRLTVL.

This clone occurred once. This sequence joins TRBV14 and TRBJ1-2; D might be TRBD1 (5 bases). Deletions cut 5 bases from V and 6 bases from J, with 19 bases between. Germline V gene sequence: CDR1 SGHDN, CDR2 FVKESK. The CDR3 is made up of 15 amino acids. In DNA form, the CDR3 reads TGTGCCAGCAGCTATACCGGGTTGGGGGAAAATGGCTACACCTTC. Translation: CASSYTGLGENGYTF. Complete variable domain (other parts from reference TRBV14 and TRBJ1-2): EAGVTQFPSHSVIEKGQTVTLRCDPISGHDNLYWYRRVMGKEIKFLLHFVKESKQDESGMPNNRFLAERTGGTYSTLKVQPAELEDSGVYFCASSYTGLGENGYTFGSGTRLTVV.

This chain joins TRBV13 and TRBJ2-3, with D unresolved. V shed 5 bases and J shed 5 bases, with 8 bases lying between them. This CDR3 contains 12 residues. CDR1 is PRHDT, CDR2 FYEKMQ, per germline (reference sequence). The CDR3 protein is CASSPPGDTQYF. CDR3 coding DNA: TGTGCCAGCAGCCCCCCTGGAGATACGCAGTATTTT.

This chain uses TRBV7-6 with TRBJ2-1; no reliable D call. The V gene's germline CDR1 is SGHVS and CDR2 FNYEAQ. This CDR3 comprises 12 residues. V dropped 3 bases and J dropped 13 bases, with 13 bases sitting between them. Here the CDR3 reads CASSFVEGFQFF. The CDR3, as DNA: TGTGCCAGCAGCTTCGTCGAAGGTTTCCAGTTCTTC.

V is TRBV2 and J is TRBJ1-1; D not certain. This CDR3 region has 11 residues. CDR1 is SNHLY, CDR2 FYNNEI, per germline. Trimming removed 11 bases at V and 10 bases at J, with 17 bases between. The CDR3 region has the DNA TGTGCCCAGCAAGCGGGGAAGTCAGCTTTCTTT. As protein: CAQQAGKSAFF.

This chain uses TRBV4-3 with TRBJ2-3; D gene ambiguous. The CDR3 spans 15 residues. V was clipped by 0 bases and J by 0 bases, with 7 bases between them. Germline CDR1 reads LGHNA; CDR2 reads YSLEER. CDR3 region: CASSQDRASTDTQYF. The CDR3 DNA sequence: TGCGCCAGCAGCCAAGATCGGGCTAGCACAGATACGCAGTATTTT.

The chain links TRBV7-9 to TRBJ2-1, with D perhaps being TRBD1 or TRBD2 (7 bases each). Trimming took 7 bases from V and 10 from J, leaving 11 bases between them. This CDR3 is built from 11 residues. Germline V gene data show CDR1 as SEHNR and CDR2 as FQNEAQ (reference sequence). The CDR3 bases are TGTGCCAGCAACAGGGGAGGGGAGCAGTTCTTC. Its protein is CASNRGGEQFF.

V gene TRBV5-4 combines with J gene TRBJ1-1; perhaps TRBD1 as D (5 bases). Germline CDR1 SGHNT, CDR2 YYREEE (reference sequence). The V and J ends lost 10 bases and 5 bases respectively, with 24 bases between them. The length of the CDR3 is 15 residues. In DNA, the CDR3 is TGTGCCTCTAGGACAAGGGAAAGTCGAAGGACTGAAGCTTTCTTT. This sequence encodes CASRTRESRRTEAFF.

V is TRBV27 and J is TRBJ2-6; a possible D gene is TRBD2 (5 bases). The ends were cut back, 3 bases at V and 0 bases at J, with 12 bases in the middle. CDR1 is MNHEY, CDR2 SMNVEV, per germline (reference sequence). This CDR3 has 17 amino acids. The CDR3 DNA follows: TGTGCCAGCAGTTTTTTCTACGGGGACTCTGGGGCCAACGTCCTGACTTTC. This codes for CASSFFYGDSGANVLTF.

The genes are TRBV18 and TRBJ1-2, with 9 bases matching TRBD1. The CDR3 sequence is 16 residues long. The V segment lost 3 bases and the J segment 0 bases; nucleotides outside the gene matches: 5. Looked up from germline, CDR1 is KGHSH and CDR2 is LQKENI. The CDR3 bases are TGTGCCAGCTCACCTCCAGGACAGGGGCCTAACTATGGCTACACCTTC. Its translation is CASSPPGQGPNYGYTF.

This chain links TRBV5-1 with TRBJ1-1; 8 bases match TRBD1. V gave up 4 bases and J gave up 4 bases; unmatched junction bases: 12. This CDR3 comprises 16 residues. Germline values: CDR1 SGHRS, CDR2 YFSETQ. The CDR3 is CASSPRQGIGSTEAFF. CDR3 coding DNA: TGCGCCAGCAGCCCCCGACAGGGGATAGGGAGCACTGAAGCTTTCTTT.

CDR3 sequence (DNA): TGCAGCGTGACGGTCCCCGGGACAGAGGGGGCCTTTCTCGATACGCAGTATTTT. It codes for CSVTVPGTEGAFLDTQYF. V usage is TRBV29-1 and J usage is TRBJ2-3; TRBD1 aligns across 7 bases. CDR1 SQVTM and CDR2 ANQGSEA come from the germline V gene. With 6 bases clipped from V and 6 bases from J, the junction kept 24 bases outside the gene matches. The CDR3 is 18 residues long.

The chain couples TRBV5-4 to TRBJ1-1; TRBD1 agrees at 7 bases. Germline CDR1 and CDR2: SGHNT and YYREEE (reference sequence). V shed 2 bases, J shed 4 bases, and the junction held 5 bases outside the gene matches. The CDR3 sequence is 14 residues long. The CDR3 nucleotides are TGTGCCAGCAGCTTTGCGACAGGGTTCACTGAAGCTTTCTTT. Its protein is CASSFATGFTEAFF.

V and J are TRBV7-2 and TRBJ2-1, with 11 nucleotides matching TRBD2. Looked up from germline, CDR1 is SGHTA and CDR2 is FQGNSA. The CDR3 extends over 18 amino acids. Losses at the gene ends were 0 bases for V and 4 bases for J; bases not matched to a gene: 8. The CDR3 loop reads CASSLAGSGGARYNEQFF. For the CDR3, the DNA is TGTGCCAGCAGCTTAGCGGGTAGCGGGGGGGCGAGGTACAATGAGCAGTTCTTC.

This clone was seen a handful of times. This chain links TRBV7-2 with TRBJ1-6; 7 bases fit TRBD1. The CDR3 totals 15 residues. The V and J ends lost 5 bases and 9 bases, in that order; junction bases with no gene match: 10. Germline V gives CDR1 SGHTA, CDR2 FQGNSA. The CDR3 sequence: CASSAGQLIASPLHF. In nucleotides, the CDR3 is TGTGCCAGCAGCGCGGGACAGCTTATAGCTTCACCCCTCCACTTT.

The chain carries TRBV4-1 and TRBJ1-5, with D possibly being TRBD1 (6 bases). Germline loops: CDR1 MGHRA, CDR2 YSYEKL. CDR3 size: 17 residues. V shed 2 bases and J shed 3 bases, with 17 bases lying between them. CDR3 region: CASSQPPGQVINQPQHF. The CDR3 DNA is TGCGCCAGCAGCCAACCTCCGGGACAAGTAATCAATCAGCCCCAGCATTTT.

The chain has TRBV5-1 and TRBJ1-4; D gene unclear. Germline V gives CDR1 SGHRS, CDR2 YFSETQ. This CDR3 is built from 13 residues. V lost 3 bases, J lost 4 bases, and 7 bases lay in between. The CDR3 region is CASSSRVNEKLFF. DNA of the CDR3: TGCGCCAGCAGCTCACGGGTTAATGAAAAACTGTTTTTT. Variable domain in full (rest from reference TRBV5-1 and TRBJ1-4): KAGVTQTPRYLIKTRGQQVTLSCSPISGHRSVSWYQQTPGQGLQFLFEYFSETQRNKGNFPGRFSGRQFSNSRSEMNVSTLELGDSALYLCASSSRVNEKLFFGSGTQLSVL.

The chain carries TRBV19 and TRBJ2-7; 10 bases are a match to TRBD2. The V gene end was trimmed by 2 bases and the J gene end by 3 bases; junction bases not matched to a gene: 4. The CDR3 extends over 15 amino acids. Germline-derived CDR1 and CDR2 are LNHDA and SQIVND (reference sequence). The CDR3 coding sequence is TGTGCCAGTAGTATAACTAGCGGGGATCTCTACGAGCAGTACTTC. Amino acid sequence: CASSITSGDLYEQYF.

The chain couples TRBV28 to TRBJ1-5; 7 positions agree with TRBD1. Germline trimming cut 4 bases from V and 0 bases from J; bases unmatched to any gene: 12. The CDR3 runs to 18 residues. Per germline, CDR1 MDHEN and CDR2 SYDVKM. DNA for the CDR3: TGTGCCAGCAGTTCCTTAAGGCCGGGACAGCTTAGCAATCAGCCCCAGCATTTT. It encodes CASSSLRPGQLSNQPQHF.

This chain links TRBV4-1 with TRBJ1-2; D is unclear. The CDR3 has 14 residues. CDR1 and CDR2 from the germline V gene are MGHRA and YSYEKL. The V end was cut by 5 bases, the J end by 7 bases, with 17 bases between. CDR3 DNA sequence: TGCGCCAGCAGCTATAGGGAATTGGTCTCTGGCTACACCTTC. Translated: CASSYRELVSGYTF.

This chain uses TRBV7-8 with TRBJ1-2; D possibly corresponds to TRBD1 (5 bases). The CDR3 length is 17 residues. Trimming stripped 2 bases from V and 6 bases from J, with 22 bases between. Germline V lookup: CDR1 SGHVS, CDR2 FQNEAQ. The CDR3, as DNA: TGTGCCAGCAGCTTACTTCGGGGGATCCAGGGAAAACATGGCTACACCTTC. Translation: CASSLLRGIQGKHGYTF.

This sequence joins TRBV6-6 and TRBJ2-7; 7 bases map to TRBD2. After removal of 5 bases from V and 5 bases from J, the junction contained 9 bases not matched to a gene. The germline gives CDR1 MNHNY, CDR2 SVGAGI (reference sequence). This CDR3 is built from 14 residues. This chain's CDR3 is CASSLSGAGHEQYF. In DNA, the CDR3 is TGTGCCAGCAGTCTCAGCGGGGCCGGTCACGAGCAGTACTTC.

The V call is TRBV7-2, the J call TRBJ1-5; TRBD1 matches at 7 bases. CDR3 length equals 16 residues. The V and J ends lost 0 bases and 3 bases, in that order; junction bases with no gene match: 5. Germline V CDR1 and CDR2: SGHTA, FQGNSA. The DNA for the CDR3 is TGTGCCAGCAGCTTAGCGGAGACAGGGATCAATCAGCCCCAGCATTTT. This codes for CASSLAETGINQPQHF.

The J gene is TRBJ1-2, the V gene TRBV13, with unresolved D. With 6 bases removed from V and 4 bases from J, the gap between germline ends came to 9 bases. The V gene's germline CDR1 is PRHDT and CDR2 FYEKMQ (reference sequence). The CDR3 covers 12 residues. This CDR3 is CASRNSSYGYTF. The CDR3, as DNA: TGTGCCAGCAGGAATAGTAGCTATGGCTACACCTTC.

V usage is TRBV4-2 and J usage is TRBJ2-5; no clear D. Germline-derived CDR1 and CDR2 are LGHNA and YNFKEQ. CDR3 length: 14 amino acids. V lost 0 bases and J 3 bases, leaving 8 bases between the germline ends. CDR3: CASSQDNWEETQYF. For the CDR3, the DNA is TGTGCCAGCAGCCAAGATAATTGGGAAGAGACCCAGTACTTC.

Notes on this clone: The sample has other DNA sequences that encode this CDR3 too. CDR3 DNA: TGCGCCAGCAGCGCAGCACTAGCGGGAGGGCCAAACGGAGAGACCCAGTACTTC. Its translation: CASSAALAGGPNGETQYF. The V and J genes are TRBV5-1 and TRBJ2-5; 13 bases map to TRBD2. The CDR3 covers 18 residues. The V gene's germline CDR1 is SGHRS and CDR2 YFSETQ. J lost 4 bases, V lost 4 bases, and 13 bases had no gene match. The full variable domain, rest sourced from reference TRBV5-1 and TRBJ2-5, is KAGVTQTPRYLIKTRGQQVTLSCSPISGHRSVSWYQQTPGQGLQFLFEYFSETQRNKGNFPGRFSGRQFSNSRSEMNVSTLELGDSALYLCASSAALAGGPNGETQYFGPGTRLLVL.